The 9 T cell receptor beta chains in this list originate from one sample, sequenced in a study of control samples from healthy donors and cancer patients (dated by TCRdb to 2020 to 2022). The library was prepared using the immunoSEQ multiplex PCR assay. TCRdb limited this immuneACCESS table to in-frame rearrangements with V and J called. A share of clones is missing; checked studies link under half to unresolved V genes, and the rest is unexplained. Here the sample has about 72,000 clones; almost 95% occur a single time. The top ten clonotypes cover over 4.5% of the sample. Specimen: blood. These receptors all stem from a woman aged 60 to 75 in good health.

The V call is TRBV5-4, the J call TRBJ2-1, with 9 positions matching TRBD1. Trimming at V came to 4 bases and at J to 2 bases, leaving 7 bases not matched to a gene. From germline, CDR1 is SGHNT and CDR2 YYREEE (reference sequence). The CDR3 is 16 residues long. CDR3 sequence reads: CASSLRTGAAYNEQFF. CDR3 nucleotide sequence: TGTGCCAGCAGCCTTAGGACAGGGGCCGCCTACAATGAGCAGTTCTTC.

In DNA, the CDR3 is TGTGCCAGCAGTGAGGGGGGTCTAGCCAAAAACATTCAGTACTTC. As protein: CASSEGGLAKNIQYF. This sequence joins TRBV6-1 and TRBJ2-4, with TRBD2 as a possible D gene (6 bases). The germline gives CDR1 MNHNS, CDR2 SASEGT. CDR3 size: 15 residues. V lost 3 bases to trimming and J lost 0 bases, with 9 bases between them.

This chain links TRBV7-2 with TRBJ2-3; the D gene is possibly TRBD2 (5 bases). Looked up from germline, CDR1 is SGHTA and CDR2 is FQGNSA. Trimming took 5 bases from V and 0 from J, leaving 15 bases between them. This CDR3 spans 16 amino acids. The DNA of the CDR3 is TGTGCCAGCAGCCAAAGAGGAGGCGGGAGCACAGATACGCAGTATTTT. It specifies CASSQRGGGSTDTQYF.

V gene TRBV7-2 combines with J gene TRBJ1-1, with D uncertain. V shed 7 bases and J shed 2 bases, with 17 bases lying between them. The CDR3 sequence is 15 residues long. Germline CDR1 and CDR2: SGHTA and FQGNSA. The CDR3 region is CASTPPGGLNTEAFF. The CDR3 DNA follows: TGTGCCAGCACCCCCCCCGGAGGGCTAAACACTGAAGCTTTCTTT.

The chain joins TRBV28 to TRBJ2-7, with TRBD2 matching 15 bases. Germline V CDR1 and CDR2: MDHEN, SYDVKM. V shed 5 bases and J 2 bases; nucleotides not matched to a gene: 10. CDR3 size: 18 residues. DNA for the CDR3: TGTGCCAGCAGTACAGGGGGACTAGCGGGAGGCACCACCTACGAGCAGTACTTC. Translated, it gives CASSTGGLAGGTTYEQYF.

This chain uses TRBV4-3 with TRBJ1-5; D gene unclear. V lost 2 bases and J lost 4, with 6 bases in between. The CDR3 consists of 13 residues. CDR1 and CDR2 from the germline V gene are LGHNA and YSLEER. CDR3 DNA sequence: TGCGCCAGCAGCCAATCCGAAAATCAGCCCCAGCATTTT. Protein product: CASSQSENQPQHF.

V and J are TRBV7-3 and TRBJ2-3; the match to TRBD2 covers 12 bases. Unmatched junction bases numbered 6, after V lost 6 bases and J lost 5 bases. The germline CDR1 and CDR2 sequences are SGHTA and FQGTGA. This CDR3 is 15 amino acids long. This CDR3 reads CASRRTSGMGDTQYF. The CDR3 region has the DNA TGTGCCAGCAGACGGACTAGCGGGATGGGAGATACGCAGTATTTT.

The genes are TRBV28 and TRBJ1-4; D unresolved. The CDR3 covers 12 residues. Per the germline V gene, CDR1 is MDHEN and CDR2 is SYDVKM. The germline V and J ends were trimmed by 6 bases and 6 bases, with 8 bases remaining between them. The CDR3 loop reads CASRSVDEKLFF. CDR3 nucleotides: TGTGCCAGCAGGAGTGTTGATGAAAAACTGTTTTTT.

This clone has only a few counts. The chain joins TRBV16 to TRBJ2-7; the D is unclear. CDR1 and CDR2 (germline): KGHSY, FQNENV. V lost 3 bases and J lost 4, with 7 bases in between. CDR3 length: 12 amino acids. CDR3 DNA sequence: TGTGCCAGCAGCCAGGGTCGGTACGAGCAGTACTTC. It codes for CASSQGRYEQYF.